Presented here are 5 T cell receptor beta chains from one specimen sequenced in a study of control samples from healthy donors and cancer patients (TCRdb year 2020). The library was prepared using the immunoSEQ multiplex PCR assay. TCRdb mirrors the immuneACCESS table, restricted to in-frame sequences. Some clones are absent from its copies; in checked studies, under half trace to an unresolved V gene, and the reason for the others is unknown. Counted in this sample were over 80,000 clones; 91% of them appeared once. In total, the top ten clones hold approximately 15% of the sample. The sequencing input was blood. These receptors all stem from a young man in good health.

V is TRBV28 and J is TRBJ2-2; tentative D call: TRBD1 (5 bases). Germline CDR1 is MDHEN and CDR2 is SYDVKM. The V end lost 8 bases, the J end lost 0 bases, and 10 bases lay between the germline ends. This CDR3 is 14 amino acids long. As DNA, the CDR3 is TGTGCCAGCTGGGGCGCCTCGAACACCGGGGAGCTGTTTTTT. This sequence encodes CASWGASNTGELFF.

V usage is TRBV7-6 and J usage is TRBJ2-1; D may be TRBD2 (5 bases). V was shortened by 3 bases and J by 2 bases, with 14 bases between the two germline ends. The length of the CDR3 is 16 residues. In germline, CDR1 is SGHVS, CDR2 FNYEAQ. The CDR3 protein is CASSFRSGLTYNEQFF. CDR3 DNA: TGTGCCAGCAGCTTCCGGAGCGGTTTAACCTACAATGAGCAGTTCTTC.

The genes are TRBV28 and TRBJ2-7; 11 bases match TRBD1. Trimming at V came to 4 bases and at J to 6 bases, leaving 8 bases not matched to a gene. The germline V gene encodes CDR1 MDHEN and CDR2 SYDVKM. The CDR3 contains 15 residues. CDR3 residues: CASSSDRGQLGEQYF. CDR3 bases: TGTGCCAGCAGTTCGGACAGGGGGCAATTGGGCGAGCAGTACTTC.

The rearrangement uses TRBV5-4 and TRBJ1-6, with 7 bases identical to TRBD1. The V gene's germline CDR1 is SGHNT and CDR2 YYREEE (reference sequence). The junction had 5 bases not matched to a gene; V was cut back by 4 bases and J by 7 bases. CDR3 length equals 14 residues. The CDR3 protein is CASSRQGVNSPLHF. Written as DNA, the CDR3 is TGTGCCAGCAGCCGACAGGGAGTAAATTCACCCCTCCACTTT.

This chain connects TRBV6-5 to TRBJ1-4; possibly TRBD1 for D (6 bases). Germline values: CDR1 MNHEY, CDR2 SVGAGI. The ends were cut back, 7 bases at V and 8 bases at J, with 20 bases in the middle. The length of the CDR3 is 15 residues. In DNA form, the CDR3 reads TGTGCCAGCACTAGTACAGGGACCGTGAGGGAAAAACTGTTTTTT. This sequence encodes CASTSTGTVREKLFF.